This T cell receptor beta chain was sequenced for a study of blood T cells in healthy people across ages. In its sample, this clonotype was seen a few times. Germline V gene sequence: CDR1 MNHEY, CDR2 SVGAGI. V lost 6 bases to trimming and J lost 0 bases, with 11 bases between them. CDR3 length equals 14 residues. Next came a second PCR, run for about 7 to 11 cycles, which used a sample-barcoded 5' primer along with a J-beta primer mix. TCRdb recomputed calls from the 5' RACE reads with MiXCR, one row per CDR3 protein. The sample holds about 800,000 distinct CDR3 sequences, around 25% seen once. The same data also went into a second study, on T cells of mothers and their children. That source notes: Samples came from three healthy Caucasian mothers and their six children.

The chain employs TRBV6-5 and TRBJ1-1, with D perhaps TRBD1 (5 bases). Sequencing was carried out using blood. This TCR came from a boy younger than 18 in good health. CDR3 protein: CASSTGTVNTEAFF. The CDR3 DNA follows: TGTGCCAGCAGCACCGGGACGGTGAACACTGAAGCTTTCTTT.